This T cell receptor (beta chain) is drawn from a study of glioma-infiltrating T cells. Trimming stripped 2 bases from V and 2 bases from J, with 12 bases between. Germline lookup yields CDR1 LNHDA and CDR2 SQIVND (reference sequence). The CDR3 loop spans 15 amino acids. The iRepertoire nested amplicon-rescue multiplex PCR amplified TCR alpha and beta CDR3s from RNA. TCRdb called the multiplex PCR reads again in MiXCR, with one record for every CDR3 protein. Of 100,000 to 150,000 distinct CDR3 sequences listed, roughly 23% are singletons. This clonotype has ten or more counts. The specimen was glioma tissue, nonneoplastic brain tissue, or PBMCs (not recorded which). This clonotype was obtained from a human donor with low-grade glioma or glioblastoma, undergoing nonglioma brain surgery, or in good health (not recorded which). V usage is TRBV19 and J usage is TRBJ1-2; the D gene is possibly TRBD1 (5 bases). CDR3 nucleotides: TGTGCCAGTAGTATACTCCCGGACATCAACTATGGCTACACCTTC. This codes for CASSILPDINYGYTF.